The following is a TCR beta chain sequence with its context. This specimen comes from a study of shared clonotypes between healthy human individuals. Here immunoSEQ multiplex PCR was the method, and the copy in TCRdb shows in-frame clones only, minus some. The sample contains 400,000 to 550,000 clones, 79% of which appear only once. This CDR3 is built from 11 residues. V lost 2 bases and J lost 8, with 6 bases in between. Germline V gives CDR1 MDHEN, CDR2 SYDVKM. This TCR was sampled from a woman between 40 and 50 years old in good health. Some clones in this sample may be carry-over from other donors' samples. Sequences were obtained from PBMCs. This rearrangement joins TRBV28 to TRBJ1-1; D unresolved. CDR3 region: CASSLLTEAFF. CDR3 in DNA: TGTGCCAGCAGTTTACTAACCGAAGCTTTCTTT.